The 18 T cell receptor beta chains below were found in one sample sequenced in a study of cytomegalovirus exposure and HLA in healthy donors. PCR used 60 Vbeta primers and 13 Jbeta primers. Here immunoSEQ multiplex PCR was the method, and the copy in TCRdb shows in-frame clones only, minus some. The sample holds 200,000 to 250,000 clones, 70% seen once. Sequencing used PBMCs. Receptor source: a man aged 40-55 years in good health and CMV-seropositive.

The rearrangement links TRBV15 to TRBJ2-3, with D possibly TRBD2 on 6 matching bases. CDR3 size: 17 residues. Germline V gene sequence: CDR1 LNHNV, CDR2 YYDKDF (reference sequence). Trimming removed 3 bases from V and 6 bases from J, with 22 bases in between. The CDR3: CATSSYPVTTRRDTQYF. The CDR3 DNA follows: TGTGCCACCAGCAGCTATCCAGTGACGACTAGGCGGGATACGCAGTATTTT.

This rearrangement joins TRBV6-5 to TRBJ1-5, with 11 bases lining up with TRBD1. The junction had 9 bases not matched to a gene; V was cut back by 4 bases and J by 7 bases. The CDR3 runs to 16 residues. The germline CDR1 and CDR2 sequences are MNHEY and SVGAGI. The CDR3 spells CASSFRDRGVGQPQHF. The DNA of the CDR3 is TGTGCCAGCAGTTTTCGGGACAGGGGGGTCGGACAGCCCCAGCATTTT.

The rearrangement joins TRBV19 to TRBJ2-2; D is unresolved. Trimming left V 9 bases short and J 1 base short, with 6 bases between. Germline CDR1 is LNHDA and CDR2 is SQIVND (reference sequence). The CDR3 consists of 12 residues. CDR3 nucleotides: TGTGCCAGCGACAAGAACACCGGGGAGCTGTTTTTT. This translates into CASDKNTGELFF.

This clone was picked up a small number of times. CDR3 residues: CAISRQASTYEQYF. CDR3 coding DNA: TGTGCCATCAGCCGACAGGCTTCCACCTACGAGCAGTACTTC. This chain joins TRBV10-3 and TRBJ2-5; D is possibly TRBD1 (6 bases). The better agreement between TRBJ2-7 and the DNA end casts doubt on the J call. CDR3 length equals 14 residues. Looked up from germline, CDR1 is ENHRY and CDR2 is SYGVKD.

The chain recombines TRBV20-1 with TRBJ2-7, with D maybe TRBD2 (5 bases). The germline CDR1 and CDR2 sequences are DFQATT and SNEGSKA (reference sequence). The V gene lost 2 bases and the J gene lost 6 bases, with 8 bases spanning the gap. This CDR3 has 11 residues. CDR3 in DNA: TGCAGTGCTAGAACGGACTTCGAGCAGTACTTC. It codes for CSARTDFEQYF.

The chain has TRBV5-4 and TRBJ2-2; 11 bases are a match to TRBD1. From germline, CDR1 is SGHNT and CDR2 YYREEE (reference sequence). The length of the CDR3 is 16 residues. The V gene end was trimmed by 3 bases and the J gene end by 5 bases; junction bases not matched to a gene: 6. CDR3 residues: CASSSEGQGGTGELFF. DNA for the CDR3: TGTGCCAGCAGCTCGGAGGGACAGGGGGGAACCGGGGAGCTGTTTTTT. Drawing the rest from reference TRBV5-4 and TRBJ2-2, the complete variable domain is ETGVTQSPTHLIKTRGQQVTLRCSSQSGHNTVSWYQQALGQGPQFIFQYYREEENGRGNFPPRFSGLQFPNYSSELNVNALELDDSALYLCASSSEGQGGTGELFFGEGSRLTVL.

The chain has TRBV6-6 and TRBJ2-5, with 9 bases matching TRBD1. The CDR3 spans 16 residues. The J segment lost 4 bases and the V segment lost 2 bases, leaving 8 bases of the junction unmatched. Germline V gene sequence: CDR1 MNHNY, CDR2 SVGAGI (reference sequence). The CDR3 DNA is TGTGCCAGCAGTTACCGCCTGGACAGGGGTGGAGAGACCCAGTACTTC. This encodes CASSYRLDRGGETQYF.

The J gene is TRBJ1-3, the V gene TRBV15; D is possibly TRBD1 (5 bases). The CDR3 is 16 residues long. Trimming took off 2 bases at V and 0 bases at J, with 11 bases between the two ends. Per the germline V gene, CDR1 is LNHNV and CDR2 is YYDKDF (reference sequence). CDR3 in amino acids: CATSRSGQGSGNTIYF. CDR3 nucleotides: TGTGCCACCAGCAGAAGCGGGCAGGGCTCTGGAAACACCATATATTTT.

The rearrangement links TRBV6-1 to TRBJ1-3, with TRBD1 matching over 7 bases. Trimming cost V 0 bases and J 2 bases; bases outside gene matches: 16. The CDR3 length is 20 residues. Germline V CDR1 and CDR2: MNHNS, SASEGT. CDR3 residues: CASSEASSYTGTVPGNTIYF. The CDR3 coding sequence is TGTGCCAGCAGTGAAGCGTCATCTTACACCGGGACAGTCCCTGGAAACACCATATATTTT.

This chain connects TRBV5-6 to TRBJ1-1, with D perhaps TRBD1 (6 bases). V was shortened by 4 bases and J by 7 bases, with 17 bases between the two germline ends. The CDR3 loop spans 14 amino acids. The germline CDR1 and CDR2 sequences are SGHDT and YYEEEE. The CDR3 region has the DNA TGTGCCAGCAGCCCCTCGCAGGGGCCGATTGAAGCTTTCTTT. Amino acids: CASSPSQGPIEAFF.

This rearrangement joins TRBV11-2 to TRBJ2-7; 9 bases match TRBD1. CDR1 SGHAT and CDR2 FQNNGV come from the germline V gene. J was trimmed by 2 bases and V by 4 bases; bases with no gene match: 3. The CDR3 sequence is 14 residues long. The CDR3 protein is CASSSNRGPYEQYF. Written as DNA, the CDR3 is TGTGCCAGCAGCTCCAACAGGGGGCCCTACGAGCAGTACTTC.

The chain couples TRBV29-1 to TRBJ2-5; 9 bases are shared with TRBD2. Near its end, the DNA agrees better with TRBJ2-7, so the J call may be wrong. Germline loops: CDR1 SQVTM, CDR2 ANQGSEA. The CDR3 totals 14 residues. CDR3 DNA sequence: TGCAGCGTCTTTGGGACTAGCAGCTCCTACGAGCAGTACTTC. This sequence encodes CSVFGTSSSYEQYF.

This clone was observed a handful of times. V usage is TRBV4-1 and J usage is TRBJ2-5, with D unresolved. Germline CDR1 is MGHRA and CDR2 is YSYEKL. The CDR3 runs 11 residues. The V and J ends lost 5 bases and 3 bases respectively, with 4 bases between them. In DNA form, the CDR3 reads TGCGCCAGCAGCTATAAAGAGACCCAGTACTTC. This translates into CASSYKETQYF.

The chain carries TRBV5-6 and TRBJ1-2; TRBD1 is a possible D gene (6 bases). The CDR3 runs 15 residues. The V gene's germline CDR1 is SGHDT and CDR2 YYEEEE. V was pared by 0 bases and J by 5 bases, with 14 bases between. The CDR3 is CASSLEYRARYGYTF. CDR3 bases: TGTGCCAGCAGCTTGGAGTACAGGGCCAGGTATGGCTACACCTTC.

The chain is built from TRBV19 and TRBJ2-1; D may be TRBD1 (6 bases). V shed 6 bases and J shed 8 bases, with 14 bases lying between them. This CDR3 contains 13 residues. CDR1 and CDR2 (germline): LNHDA, SQIVND (reference sequence). The CDR3 nucleotides read TGTGCCAGTAGCCTCGCGACAGGCCATGAGCAGTTCTTC. It translates to CASSLATGHEQFF.

The chain is built from TRBV13 and TRBJ1-1, with D perhaps TRBD1 (5 bases). Germline V gives CDR1 PRHDT, CDR2 FYEKMQ (reference sequence). Between the trimmed V and J ends, which lost 11 bases and 5 bases, there was a span of 15 bases. The CDR3 spans 12 residues. CDR3 protein: CAGSQGWTEAFF. In DNA, the CDR3 is TGTGCCGGGTCCCAGGGATGGACTGAAGCTTTCTTT.

The table lists this clone with a few counts. DNA for the CDR3: TGTGCCAGCAGTTCCGGGACAGGGGTCTACGAGCAGTACTTC. This sequence encodes CASSSGTGVYEQYF. The chain combines TRBV6-5 with TRBJ2-7; 10 positions match TRBD1. Germline V lookup: CDR1 MNHEY, CDR2 SVGAGI. V trimming: 4 bases; J trimming: 3 bases; junction bases outside the gene matches: 3. There are 14 residues in the CDR3.

The chain links TRBV6-5 to TRBJ2-7; maybe TRBD1 (5 bases). The CDR3 is made up of 15 amino acids. Trimming removed 2 bases at V and 2 bases at J, with 13 bases between. Germline V gives CDR1 MNHEY, CDR2 SVGAGI. This chain's CDR3 is CASSYLPGQTYEQYF. The CDR3, as DNA: TGTGCCAGCAGTTACCTCCCAGGACAAACCTACGAGCAGTACTTC.